A selection of T cell receptor beta chains follows, all from one sample in a study of control samples from healthy donors and cancer patients. Method: immunoSEQ multiplex PCR; TCRdb's copy keeps in-frame clones and lacks some. The profile covers roughly 170,000 clones, with 91% appearing a single time and about 2% taken by the ten largest. The sample taken for sequencing was blood. The receptors stem from a woman in her 40s in good health. CDR3s include the opening cysteine and the closing phenylalanine or tryptophan.

len | v_gene | CDR3aa
16 | TRBV4-1 | CASSQEYRPAFYEQYF
13 | TRBV7-3 | CASSLAGPDTQYF
14 | TRBV28 | CASSLEAYNQPQHF
12 | TRBV12-3/TRBV12-4 | CASSPQGTEQYF
15 | TRBV4-2 | CASSRKGAGNYGYTF
13 | TRBV6-5 | CASLETGFQPQHF
15 | TRBV7-6 | CASSLAGTENSPLHF
12 | TRBV4-2 | CASSQDSEPQHF
17 | TRBV2 | CASSEATQGSYNSPLHF
16 | TRBV6-2/TRBV6-3 | CASSTQGGPGNSPLHF
16 | TRBV7-8 | CASSSPSGTSVLEQYF
15 | TRBV23-1 | CASSQLGDKYYGYTF
15 | TRBV19 | CASSIGTGVGGELFF
11 | TRBV20-1 | CSVRRGYEQYF
15 | TRBV28 | CASSPQGALPYGYTF
13 | TRBV10-3 | CAARGPAGEKLFF
14 | TRBV6-1 | CASSEAVSSYEQYF
17 | TRBV19 | CASSKIQLGGYGNTIYF
15 | TRBV5-1 | CASSLGRQLTGELFF
14 | TRBV6-5 | CASSQGQFNTEAFF
13 | TRBV7-7 | CASSYSEGLGLFF
14 | TRBV3-1/TRBV3-2 | CASSQPPESNEQFF
16 | TRBV18 | CASSPLSGTVAEKLFF
14 | TRBV2 | CASSEAAGGSPLHF
15 | TRBV18 | CASSPPAGRDSPLHF
15 | TRBV10-3 | CAISESGASNEKLFF
14 | TRBV5-1 | CASSLEQRSNEQFF
13 | TRBV5-1 | CASSLDPMGTQYF
16 | TRBV10-2 | CASSEFFLMTNEKLFF
13 | TRBV5-4 | CASSLDGYQPQHF
20 | TRBV14 | CASSPQGIFHERSFYNEQFF
18 | TRBV28 | CASSPATPWQLIENDQHF
14 | TRBV28 | CASSPPGANYGYTF
16 | TRBV7-9 | CASRETGGELAGELFF
13 | TRBV2 | CASRSTGNQPQHF
15 | TRBV7-6 | CASSLAQSSGNTIYF
16 | TRBV6-2/TRBV6-3 | CASSYALDRVNTEAFF
12 | TRBV18 | CASSPTTYEQYF
13 | TRBV5-4 | CASSSTGETEAFF
18 | TRBV5-1 | CASSLAGWAQLSGNTIYF
15 | TRBV28 | CASSPPGENIYEQYF
13 | TRBV27 | CASSFTDRLEAFF
14 | TRBV5-1 | CASSLISQLETQYF
14 | TRBV9 | CASSDYPTSDTQYF
13 | TRBV9 | CASSVGPEQPQHF
10 | TRBV29-1 | CSVVGNGYTF
14 | TRBV19 | CATGDRTIAGELFF
14 | TRBV18 | CASSRAASTDTQYF
11 | TRBV20-1 | CSARGGNTIYF
13 | TRBV7-9 | CASSPFTGNEQYF
12 | TRBV25-1 | CASSVGAATIYF
12 | TRBV5-1 | CASSLGQETQYF
13 | TRBV5-5 | CASSGQGETEAFF